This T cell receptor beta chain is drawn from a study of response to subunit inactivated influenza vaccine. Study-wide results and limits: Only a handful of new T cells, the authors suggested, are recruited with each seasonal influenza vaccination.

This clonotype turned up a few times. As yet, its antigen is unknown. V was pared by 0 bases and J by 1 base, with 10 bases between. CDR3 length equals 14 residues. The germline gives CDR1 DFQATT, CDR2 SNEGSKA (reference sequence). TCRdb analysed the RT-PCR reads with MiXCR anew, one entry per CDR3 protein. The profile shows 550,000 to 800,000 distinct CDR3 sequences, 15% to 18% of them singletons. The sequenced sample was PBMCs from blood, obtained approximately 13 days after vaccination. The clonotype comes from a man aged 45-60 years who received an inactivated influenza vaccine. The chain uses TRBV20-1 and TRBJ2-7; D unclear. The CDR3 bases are TGCAGTGCTAGAGATTCGACGTGGTCCTACGAGCAGTACTTC. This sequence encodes CSARDSTWSYEQYF.